This T cell receptor beta chain derives from a study of blood T cell repertoires in COVID-19. Looked up from germline, CDR1 is SGHTA and CDR2 is FQGNSA. J lost 6 bases, V lost 0 bases, and 5 bases had no gene match. The CDR3 is made up of 16 amino acids. Original processing notes: Estimation of nucleated cell counts relied on the amplification of reference gene primers. The data were produced by immunoSEQ multiplex PCR, yet TCRdb's version contains in-frame clones alone and is incomplete. Clonal size and the V and J genes are those of that table, whereas D and trimming came from the DNA. The sample has more than 350,000 clones, approximately 91% seen once.

The chain carries TRBV7-2 and TRBJ1-6, with 7 bases lining up with TRBD1. The specimen was PBMCs or T cells enriched from blood (not recorded which). This TCR derives from a young woman who had been exposed to COVID-19. CDR3 in amino acids: CASSLAIGQANSPLHF. The CDR3, as DNA: TGTGCCAGCAGCTTAGCGATAGGACAGGCTAATTCACCCCTCCACTTT.